The rows below give T cell receptor beta chains drawn from one sample of a study of T cell changes during pregnancy in multiple sclerosis. Method: immunoSEQ multiplex PCR; TCRdb's copy keeps in-frame clones and lacks some. Among 83,000 or so clones listed, roughly 94% were seen once. Material: peripheral blood, obtained after pregnancy. These receptor sequences come from a female donor in good health, enrolled as a control in a pregnancy study. Both conserved end residues are part of each CDR3. The D gene is left open where the match is weak. Clone sizes are given selectively: once, few, many, or a class where the clone is expanded.

j_gene | v_gene | d_gene | len | abundance | CDR3nt | CDR3aa
TRBJ2-1 | TRBV6-1 | . | 12 | . | TGTGCCAGCAGTGAAGGGGCGGGTGAGCAGTTCTTC | CASSEGAGEQFF
TRBJ2-7 | TRBV5-1 | TRBD2 | 16 | . | TGCGCCAGCAGCTTGGAACCGGGGGGTACAACCTACGAGCAGTACTTC | CASSLEPGGTTYEQYF
TRBJ1-4 | TRBV2 | TRBD1 | 15 | . | TGTGCCAGCAGTTACCTCGGGACAGGAGGCGAAAAACTGTTTTTT | CASSYLGTGGEKLFF
TRBJ2-2 | TRBV5-4 | TRBD2 | 17 | . | TGTGCCAGCAGTCAGGGACTAGCGGGAGGGCCTAGCGGGGAGCTGTTTTTT | CASSQGLAGGPSGELFF
TRBJ2-2 | TRBV5-1 | TRBD1 | 15 | . | TGCGCCAGCAGCCTGGACAGGGGGCGGGCCGGGGAGCTGTTTTTT | CASSLDRGRAGELFF
TRBJ2-5 | TRBV28 | TRBD1 | 16 | . | TGTGCCAGCAGTTTGAATACAGGGGAATGGGGGGAGACCCAGTACTTC | CASSLNTGEWGETQYF
TRBJ2-7 | TRBV2 | . | 12 | . | TGTGCCAGCACGACAGCTGCCTACGAGCAGTACTTC | CASTTAAYEQYF
TRBJ2-5 | TRBV6-5 | TRBD2 | 16 | once | TGTGCCAGCAGTTACTCGACTAGCGGGAGAGGGGAGACCCAGTACTTC | CASSYSTSGRGETQYF
TRBJ2-5 | TRBV5-1 | . | 13 | . | TGCGCCAGCAGCTATGACACACAGGAGACCCAGTACTTC | CASSYDTQETQYF
TRBJ2-2 | TRBV5-1 | . | 19 | . | TGCGCCAGCAGCCAAATTCCCGGGACATCTCTGTTCCGCACCGGGGAGCTGTTTTTT | CASSQIPGTSLFRTGELFF
TRBJ2-7 | TRBV13 | TRBD1 | 13 | few | TGTGCCAGCAGTCTCGACAGGGGGCGCGAGCAGTACTTC | CASSLDRGREQYF
TRBJ2-7 | TRBV13 | . | 14 | . | TGTGCCAGCAGCTTAGGAGCAGGGTCAGGCGAGCAGTACTTC | CASSLGAGSGEQYF
TRBJ1-1 | TRBV27 | . | 11 | few | TGTGCCAGCACGGACAGATCGGGAGCTTTCTTT | CASTDRSGAFF
TRBJ2-5 | TRBV19 | TRBD1 | 17 | . | TGTGCCAGTAGTAGGGATTTAGGGACAGCGTACCAAGAGACCCAGTACTTC | CASSRDLGTAYQETQYF
TRBJ2-1 | TRBV5-1 | TRBD1 | 14 | . | TGCGCCAGCAGCTCCTCAGGGGGATACAATGAGCAGTTCTTC | CASSSSGGYNEQFF
TRBJ2-7 | TRBV9 | TRBD1 | 15 | . | TGTGCCAGCAGCGGAGGGGACAGTCATGCCTACGAGCAGTACTTC | CASSGGDSHAYEQYF
TRBJ2-3 | TRBV4-1 | TRBD2 | 15 | . | TGCGCCAGCAGCCAAGACCGCGGGAGTCCGGGTACGCAGTATTTT | CASSQDRGSPGTQYF
TRBJ2-7 | TRBV20-1 | . | 11 | . | TGCAGTGCTAGCGACTTCTACGAGCAGTACTTC | CSASDFYEQYF
TRBJ1-5 | TRBV27 | TRBD1 | 15 | . | TGTGCCAGCAGCCCCAACCGACAGGGGAATCAGCCCCAGCATTTT | CASSPNRQGNQPQHF
TRBJ2-5 | TRBV7-2 | . | 13 | . | TGTGCCAGCAGCTTTGGACAGCAAGAGACCCAGTACTTC | CASSFGQQETQYF
TRBJ2-7 | TRBV5-1 | . | 11 | . | TGCGCCAGCAGCACAGCCTACGAGCAGTACTTC | CASSTAYEQYF
TRBJ2-7 | TRBV7-2 | TRBD2 | 17 | . | TGTGCCAGCAGCCGTGTGGCTAGCGGGAGTGGGACCTACGAGCAGTACTTC | CASSRVASGSGTYEQYF
TRBJ1-3 | TRBV5-6 | . | 14 | . | TGTGCCAGCAGCTTGGGGAGCTCTGGAAACACCATATATTTT | CASSLGSSGNTIYF
TRBJ2-1 | TRBV27 | . | 14 | . | TGTGCCAGCAGTTTTAGCGTCCAACCCAATGAGCAGTTCTTC | CASSFSVQPNEQFF
TRBJ1-2 | TRBV5-6 | . | 14 | . | TGTGCCAGCAGCCCCGGACAGAGAGTAATCGGCTACACCTTC | CASSPGQRVIGYTF
TRBJ2-5 | TRBV2 | . | 11 | . | TGTGCCAGTGAAGGGAGAGAGACCCAGTACTTC | CASEGRETQYF
TRBJ2-2 | TRBV29-1 | TRBD1 | 14 | . | TGCAGCGTTGGAAACAGGGGGGACACCGGGGAGCTGTTTTTT | CSVGNRGDTGELFF
TRBJ2-3 | TRBV4-1 | TRBD2 | 17 | . | TGCGCCAGCAGCCAAGAATGGTCTAGCGGGAGCACAGATACGCAGTATTTT | CASSQEWSSGSTDTQYF
TRBJ2-7 | TRBV7-2 | TRBD2 | 19 | . | TGTGCCAGCAGCTTACTCGCCTGGCAGCAGGGACTAGCGGGCTACGAGCAGTACTTC | CASSLLAWQQGLAGYEQYF
TRBJ2-1 | TRBV6-5 | TRBD1 | 13 | . | TGTGCCAGCGGGGCGGACAGGGACAATGAGCAGTTCTTC | CASGADRDNEQFF
TRBJ2-7 | TRBV25-1 | . | 15 | . | TGTGCCAGCAGTGCATCACTAGCAGGGTCCTACGAGCAGTACTTC | CASSASLAGSYEQYF
TRBJ2-3 | TRBV4-1 | TRBD2 | 17 | . | TGCGCCAGCAGCCAAGCCCCCCCCCGGGAGGGCACAGATACGCAGTATTTT | CASSQAPPREGTDTQYF
TRBJ2-7 | TRBV28 | TRBD2 | 19 | . | TGTGCCAGCAGTTCTACAGGGACTAGCGGGAGGTTCCTATCCTACGAGCAGTACTTC | CASSSTGTSGRFLSYEQYF
TRBJ1-1 | TRBV7-9 | . | 12 | . | TGTGCCAGCAGCTTAACCGCCTATGAAGCTTTCTTT | CASSLTAYEAFF
TRBJ2-6 | TRBV28 | . | 17 | . | TGTGCCAGCAGTCAGCTATCCCGGACAGCTGGGGCCAACGTCCTGACTTTC | CASSQLSRTAGANVLTF
TRBJ2-7 | TRBV7-8 | TRBD2 | 16 | . | TGTGCCAGCAGTCGGACCGGACTAGCGGGCACCTACGAGCAGTACTTC | CASSRTGLAGTYEQYF
TRBJ2-7 | TRBV5-1 | . | 14 | . | TGCGCCAGCAGCTTCAGGGGGGCCGCCTACGAGCAGTACTTC | CASSFRGAAYEQYF
TRBJ2-7 | TRBV6-6 | TRBD2 | 15 | . | TGTGCCAGCAGTTACGGACTAGCGGCTTCCTACGAGCAGTACTTC | CASSYGLAASYEQYF